These T cell receptor beta chains were read from a single sample in a study of post-analysis software for immune sequencing data. Each CDR3 protein is one row after TCRdb ran MiXCR on the PCR reads. The data contain over 300,000 distinct CDR3 sequences, around 33% of them singletons. Sequenced input: blood. Receptor source: a girl aged 10-17 years with multiple sclerosis. CDR3s include the opening cysteine and the closing phenylalanine or tryptophan. A D gene is named only where the DNA matches it firmly. Clone sizes are given selectively: once, few, many, or a class where the clone is expanded.

size: .; V: TRBV2; D: .; CDR3: CASSGGPSGAEGTQYF
size: few; V: TRBV5-1; D: TRBD1; CDR3: CASSLGAGTGTYEQYF
size: many; V: TRBV5-5; D: .; CDR3: CASSLGGRVNEKLFF
size: .; V: TRBV29-1; D: .; CDR3: CSVGPPSGSSYTF
size: .; V: TRBV7-8; D: .; CDR3: CASSLLPGLVGETQYF
size: .; V: TRBV20-1; D: .; CDR3: CSARPGGGNNEKLFF
size: few; V: TRBV20-1; D: TRBD1; CDR3: CSARDPGTGWGSEQFF
size: few; V: TRBV5-4; D: .; CDR3: CASSLDADTQYF
size: many; V: TRBV4-3; D: .; CDR3: CASGERNEQFF
size: .; V: TRBV5-1; D: TRBD1; CDR3: CASSGRYRDRERPTGELFF
size: few; V: TRBV4-3; D: .; CDR3: CASSQAALGTEAFF
size: few; V: TRBV7-2; D: TRBD2; CDR3: CASSPGVTSGGIYNEQFF
size: few; V: TRBV5-1; D: .; CDR3: CASSWAGGTDTQYF
size: once; V: TRBV18; D: .; CDR3: CASSPPVHETQYF
size: .; V: TRBV20-1; D: .; CDR3: CSAREGYSNQPQHF
size: few; V: TRBV6-5; D: .; CDR3: CASSPSTGDSNQPQHF
size: few; V: TRBV12-3/TRBV12-4; D: .; CDR3: CASSLPLGNEQFF
size: .; V: TRBV27; D: .; CDR3: CASSMGGDQPQHF
size: few; V: TRBV29-1; D: .; CDR3: CSVDVEWGTEAFF
size: few; V: TRBV7-8; D: .; CDR3: CASSLAPPRRGDGEKLFF
size: .; V: TRBV20-1; D: TRBD1; CDR3: CSARRGGTVNTEAFF
size: .; V: TRBV9; D: .; CDR3: CASSDRTRDSTDTQYF
size: .; V: TRBV4-3; D: .; CDR3: CASSQDRWGSQPQHF
size: .; V: TRBV4-3; D: .; CDR3: CASSQDSVGMEQFF
size: .; V: TRBV20-1; D: .; CDR3: CSAPTPGVSFYNGQFF
size: .; V: TRBV7-2; D: .; CDR3: CASSYRQVSCEQYF
size: .; V: TRBV5-1; D: TRBD1; CDR3: CASSLGTGSGNSPLHF
size: .; V: TRBV20-1; D: .; CDR3: CSARDEKAFF
size: .; V: TRBV7-9; D: .; CDR3: CASSSLRDPYNEQFF
size: .; V: TRBV6-1; D: .; CDR3: CASSPGRRSGANVLAF
size: .; V: TRBV2; D: TRBD1; CDR3: CASSEGVWTGSSSYEQYF
size: few; V: TRBV7-9; D: .; CDR3: CASSLSPGRLSSYNEQFF
size: .; V: TRBV4-3; D: .; CDR3: CASSPEPGVKETQYF
size: .; V: TRBV7-2; D: .; CDR3: CASSLPSWYQETQYF
size: few; V: TRBV20-1; D: TRBD1; CDR3: CSARAVDRGIYNEQFF
size: .; V: TRBV5-1; D: TRBD1; CDR3: CASSLRQGDEQYF
size: .; V: TRBV5-5; D: .; CDR3: CASSLRYRQETQYF
size: .; V: TRBV28; D: .; CDR3: CASTEWDSPLHF
size: .; V: TRBV6-7; D: .; CDR3: CASSFGSTGPNQPQHF
size: few; V: TRBV7-2; D: .; CDR3: CASSRLTSTDTQYF
size: .; V: TRBV7-9; D: .; CDR3: CASSSWNGGSGANVLTF
size: .; V: TRBV6-6; D: .; CDR3: CASSRDGGRETQYF
size: few; V: TRBV18; D: TRBD2; CDR3: CASSPFSGSSTDTQYF
size: few; V: TRBV6-2/TRBV6-3; D: .; CDR3: CASSYRQAYPYEQYF
size: few; V: TRBV7-2; D: TRBD2; CDR3: CASRARGAADTQYF
size: few; V: TRBV20-1; D: .; CDR3: CSARDPGGHYEQYF
size: .; V: TRBV5-1; D: TRBD2; CDR3: CASSFLAGSSTDTQYF
size: many; V: TRBV15; D: .; CDR3: CATTPRATSYEQYF
size: many; V: TRBV12-3/TRBV12-4; D: .; CDR3: CASSLAGIYNEQFF
size: .; V: TRBV7-2; D: .; CDR3: CASSLVGAGGYTF
size: .; V: TRBV18; D: .; CDR3: CASSPSEGRSSGYTF
size: .; V: TRBV4-3; D: TRBD2; CDR3: CASSREGLAGMHEQFF
size: few; V: TRBV12-3/TRBV12-4; D: .; CDR3: CASRTHNEQFF